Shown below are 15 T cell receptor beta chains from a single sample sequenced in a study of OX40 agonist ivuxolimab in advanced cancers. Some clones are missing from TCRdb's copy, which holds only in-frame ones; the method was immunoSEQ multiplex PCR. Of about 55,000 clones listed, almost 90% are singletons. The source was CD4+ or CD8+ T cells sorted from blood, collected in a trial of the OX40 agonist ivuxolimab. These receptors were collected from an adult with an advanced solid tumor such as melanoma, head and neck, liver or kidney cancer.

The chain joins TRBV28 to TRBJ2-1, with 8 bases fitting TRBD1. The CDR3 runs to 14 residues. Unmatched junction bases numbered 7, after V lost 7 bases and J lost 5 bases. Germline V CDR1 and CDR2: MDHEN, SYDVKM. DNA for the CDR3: TGTGCCAGCAAGAGGACAGGGTATGACAATGAGCAGTTCTTC. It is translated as CASKRTGYDNEQFF.

This CDR3 reads CASSEFARGPGLPGGYTF. In DNA, the CDR3 is TGTGCCAGCAGTGAATTCGCGAGGGGCCCCGGCCTCCCCGGGGGCTACACCTTC. The V call is TRBV25-1, the J call TRBJ1-2, with D possibly being TRBD1 (5 bases). Germline CDR1 reads MGHDK; CDR2 reads SYGVNS. The V end was cut by 1 base, the J end by 8 bases, with 26 bases between. The CDR3 runs to 18 residues.

The DNA for the CDR3 is TGTGCCAGTAGTATAGATGGGCAGGGACACTATGGCTACACCTTC. It translates to CASSIDGQGHYGYTF. The gene calls are TRBV19 and TRBJ1-2, with a possible D match to TRBD1 (5 bases). This CDR3 is built from 15 residues. The germline CDR1 and CDR2 sequences are LNHDA and SQIVND (reference sequence). Between the trimmed V and J ends, which lost 0 bases and 3 bases, there was a span of 11 bases.

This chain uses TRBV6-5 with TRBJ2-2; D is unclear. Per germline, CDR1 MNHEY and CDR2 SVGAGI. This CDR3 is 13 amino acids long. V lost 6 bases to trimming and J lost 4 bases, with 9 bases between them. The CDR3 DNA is TGTGCCAGCAGGCCCGACCGCACCGGGGAGCTGTTTTTT. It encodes CASRPDRTGELFF.

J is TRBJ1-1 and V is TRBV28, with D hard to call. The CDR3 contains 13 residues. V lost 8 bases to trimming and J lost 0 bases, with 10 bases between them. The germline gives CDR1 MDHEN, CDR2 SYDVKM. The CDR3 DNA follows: TGTGCCAGCCGACGGTTCATGAACACTGAAGCTTTCTTT. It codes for CASRRFMNTEAFF.

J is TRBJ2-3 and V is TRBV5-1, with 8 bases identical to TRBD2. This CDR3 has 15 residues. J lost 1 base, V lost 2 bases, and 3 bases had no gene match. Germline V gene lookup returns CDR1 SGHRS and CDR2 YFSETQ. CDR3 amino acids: CASSFAGGRTDTQYF. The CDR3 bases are TGCGCCAGCAGCTTCGCGGGAGGTCGCACAGATACGCAGTATTTT.

This CDR3 reads CASSGTSGRYNEQFF. CDR3 nucleotide sequence: TGTGCCAGCAGCGGGACTAGCGGGAGGTACAATGAGCAGTTCTTC. The rearrangement uses TRBV11-2 and TRBJ2-1; 15 positions match TRBD2. CDR1 and CDR2 (germline): SGHAT, FQNNGV. The CDR3 contains 15 residues. After removal of 5 bases from V and 4 bases from J, the junction contained 0 bases not matched to a gene. The full variable domain, with the rest looked up from reference TRBV11-2 and TRBJ2-1, is EAGVAQSPRYKIIEKRQSVAFWCNPISGHATLYWYQQILGQGPKLLIQFQNNGVVDDSQLPKDRFSAERLKGVDSTLKIQPAKLEDSAVYLCASSGTSGRYNEQFFGPGTRLTVL.

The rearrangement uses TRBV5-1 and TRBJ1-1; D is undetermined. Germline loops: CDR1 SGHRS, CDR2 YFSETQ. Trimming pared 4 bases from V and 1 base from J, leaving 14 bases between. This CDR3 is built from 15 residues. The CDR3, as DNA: TGCGCCAGCAGCCGAGTCGGCGAATCGAACACTGAAGCTTTCTTT. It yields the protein CASSRVGESNTEAFF. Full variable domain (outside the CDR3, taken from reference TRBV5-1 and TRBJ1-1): KAGVTQTPRYLIKTRGQQVTLSCSPISGHRSVSWYQQTPGQGLQFLFEYFSETQRNKGNFPGRFSGRQFSNSRSEMNVSTLELGDSALYLCASSRVGESNTEAFFGQGTRLTVV.

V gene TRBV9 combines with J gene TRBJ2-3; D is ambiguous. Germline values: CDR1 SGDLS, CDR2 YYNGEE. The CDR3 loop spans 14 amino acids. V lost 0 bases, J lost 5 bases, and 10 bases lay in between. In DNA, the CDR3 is TGTGCCAGCAGCGTAGGGAGCAACCAAGATACGCAGTATTTT. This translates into CASSVGSNQDTQYF.

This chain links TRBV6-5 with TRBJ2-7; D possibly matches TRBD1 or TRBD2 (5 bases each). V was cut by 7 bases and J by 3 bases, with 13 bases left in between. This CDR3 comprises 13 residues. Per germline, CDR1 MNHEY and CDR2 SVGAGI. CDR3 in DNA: TGTGCCAGCAAGAAGGGACCACTCTACGAGCAGTACTTC. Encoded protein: CASKKGPLYEQYF.

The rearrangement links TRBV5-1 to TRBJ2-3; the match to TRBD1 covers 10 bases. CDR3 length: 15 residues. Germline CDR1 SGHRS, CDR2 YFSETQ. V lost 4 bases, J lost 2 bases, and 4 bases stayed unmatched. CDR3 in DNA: TGCGCCAGCAGCCCGGGGACAGGGGTCACAGATACGCAGTATTTT. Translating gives CASSPGTGVTDTQYF.

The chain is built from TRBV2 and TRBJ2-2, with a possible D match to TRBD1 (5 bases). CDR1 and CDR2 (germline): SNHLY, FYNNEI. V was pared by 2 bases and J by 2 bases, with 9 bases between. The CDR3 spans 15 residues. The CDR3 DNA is TGTGCCAGCAGTGAAACTTGGACAAACACCGGGGAGCTGTTTTTT. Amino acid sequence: CASSETWTNTGELFF.

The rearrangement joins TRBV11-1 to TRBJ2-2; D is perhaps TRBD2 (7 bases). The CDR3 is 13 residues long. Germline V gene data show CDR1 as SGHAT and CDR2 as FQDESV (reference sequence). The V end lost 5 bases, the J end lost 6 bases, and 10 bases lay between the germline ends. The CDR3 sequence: CASSRGAAGELFF. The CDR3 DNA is TGTGCCAGCAGCCGGGGGGCTGCCGGGGAGCTGTTTTTT.

The CDR3 bases are TGTGCCAGCAGCTCCCCTTCTCTGTACGAGCAGTACTTC. This sequence encodes CASSSPSLYEQYF. The chain uses TRBV5-4 and TRBJ2-5; D is unresolved. The DNA end favors TRBJ2-7, so the J call may be wrong. The CDR3 sequence is 13 residues long. Germline assignment: CDR1 SGHNT and CDR2 YYREEE (reference sequence).

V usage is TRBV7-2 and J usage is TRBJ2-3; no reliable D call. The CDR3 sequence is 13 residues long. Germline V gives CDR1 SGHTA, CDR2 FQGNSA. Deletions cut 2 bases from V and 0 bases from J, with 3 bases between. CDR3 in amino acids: CASSLMSTDTQYF. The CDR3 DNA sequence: TGTGCCAGCAGCTTAATGAGCACAGATACGCAGTATTTT.